The entry below describes one T cell receptor (beta chain). The data were obtained in a study of blood T cell repertoires in COVID-19. At the level of the study: Samples came from the United States, Italy and Spain, spanning acute and convalescent COVID-19.

Researchers sorted participants into cohorts using their self-reported clinical history. Trimming cost V 0 bases and J 6 bases, with 17 bases left between them. The length of the CDR3 is 16 residues. Germline lookup yields CDR1 MDHEN and CDR2 SYDVKM. Methods used by the authors: Estimation of nucleated cell counts was performed using reference gene primer amplification. Measured with immunoSEQ multiplex PCR; TCRdb has only the in-frame clones, and not every one. V, J and clone size were drawn from that table, and D and trimming were deduced from the DNA. The repertoire holds roughly 250,000 clones, with 70% to 90% as singletons.

The sample consisted of PBMCs or T cells enriched from blood (not recorded which). The chain has TRBV28 and TRBJ1-1; possible D gene TRBD1, 5 bases. The TCR was taken from a middle-aged woman with acute COVID-19. The CDR3, as DNA: TGTGCCAGCAGTTTATGGGGAGGGGCTGCTAGCGCTGAAGCTTTCTTT. Protein product: CASSLWGGAASAEAFF.